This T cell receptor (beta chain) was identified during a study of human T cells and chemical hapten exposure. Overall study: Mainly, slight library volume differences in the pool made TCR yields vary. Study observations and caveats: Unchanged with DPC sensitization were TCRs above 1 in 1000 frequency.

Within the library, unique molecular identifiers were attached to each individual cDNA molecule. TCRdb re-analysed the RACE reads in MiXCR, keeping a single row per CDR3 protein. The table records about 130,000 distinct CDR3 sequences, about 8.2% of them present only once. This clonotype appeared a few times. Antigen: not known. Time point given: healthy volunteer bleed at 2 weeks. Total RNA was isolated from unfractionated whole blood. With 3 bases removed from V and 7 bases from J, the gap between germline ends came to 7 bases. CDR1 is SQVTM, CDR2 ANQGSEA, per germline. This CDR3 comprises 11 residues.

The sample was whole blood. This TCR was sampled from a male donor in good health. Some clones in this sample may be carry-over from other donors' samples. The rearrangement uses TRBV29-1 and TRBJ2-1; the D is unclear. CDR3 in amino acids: CSVDDRNEQFF. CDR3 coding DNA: TGCAGCGTTGATGACCGAAATGAGCAGTTCTTC.